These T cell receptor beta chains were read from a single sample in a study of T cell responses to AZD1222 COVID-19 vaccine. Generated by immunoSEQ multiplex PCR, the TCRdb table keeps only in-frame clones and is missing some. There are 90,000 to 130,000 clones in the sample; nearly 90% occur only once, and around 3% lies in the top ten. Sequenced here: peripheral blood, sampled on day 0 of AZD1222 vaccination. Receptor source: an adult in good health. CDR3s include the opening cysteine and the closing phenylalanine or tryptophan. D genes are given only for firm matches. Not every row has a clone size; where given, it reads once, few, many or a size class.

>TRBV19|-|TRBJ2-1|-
TGTGCCAGTAGTACCCACCTCCTATCGGGCCTCCGGGGAGGGCAGTTCTTC
CASSTHLLSGLRGGQFF
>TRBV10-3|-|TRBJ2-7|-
TGTGCCATCAGTGAGAGCTCGGGGCATACCTACGAGCAGTACTTC
CAISESSGHTYEQYF
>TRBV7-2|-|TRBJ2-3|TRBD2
TGTGCCAGCAGCCTGCTTAGCGGGAAAGTAGATACGCAGTATTTT
CASSLLSGKVDTQYF
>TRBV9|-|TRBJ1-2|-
TGTGCCAGCAGAAAGGGAACGGACTATGGCTACACCTTC
CASRKGTDYGYTF
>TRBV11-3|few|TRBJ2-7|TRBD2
TGTGCCAGCAGCTCCGGACTAGCGGGAGGCCACGAGCAGTACTTC
CASSSGLAGGHEQYF
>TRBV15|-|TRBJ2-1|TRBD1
TGTGCCACCAGCGTTCGGACAGGGGGTCGGAGGTACAATGAGCAGTTCTTC
CATSVRTGGRRYNEQFF
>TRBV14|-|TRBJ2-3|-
TGTGCCAGCAGCCCAGACAGGTTCGATACGCAGTATTTT
CASSPDRFDTQYF
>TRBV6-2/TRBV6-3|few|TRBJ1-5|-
TGTGCCAGCAGTTACGCGACAGTTAATCAGCCCCAGCATTTT
CASSYATVNQPQHF
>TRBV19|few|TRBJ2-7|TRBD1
TGTGCCAGTAGTGCACTACAGGGGACATCCTACGAGCAGTACTTC
CASSALQGTSYEQYF
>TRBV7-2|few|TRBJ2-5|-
TGTGCCAGCAGCTTATTTTTACAGGCCCAAGAGACCCAGTACTTC
CASSLFLQAQETQYF